This T cell receptor beta chain was obtained from a study of shared clonotypes between healthy human individuals (dated by TCRdb to the early 2020s). Study-level background: Two women and a few men aged 18 to 49 years were included in the cohort. Each donor's leukapheresis produced roughly between about 0.8 and 10 billion PBMCs. To estimate repertoire size and how much clonotypes are shared between individuals, the study performed deep sequencing of blood TCR repertoires from a few healthy adults. To increase sequencing depth and limit assay-specific biases, different laboratories used diverse techniques to prepare libraries and sequence TCR repertoires. For each donor, CD4 naive and CD4 memory were each run on three plates, CD8 naive on two plates, and CD8 memory on one plate.

Overall results and qualifications from the work: The genetic and exposure-history diversity represented was limited by the small number of donors. Sampling was restricted to blood, and TCR repertoires in tissues likely differ from the TCR repertoires found in blood. Rarefaction of sorted-subset datasets indicated incomplete sequencing despite the large sequencing depth. Naive subsets generally had larger estimated clonotype richness than memory subsets. Pairwise subsampling led to the expectation that sequencing depth would affect the degree of clonotype sharing among donors. Roughly 5% of naive CD4, 3% to 4% of naive CD8, approximately 2% of memory CD4, and 0.35% to 0.4% of memory CD8 clonotypes were shared across several donors. Compared with non-shared clonotypes, the clonotypes found in all four sorted-subset donors had higher generation probabilities.

Points on this clone: Its antigen is not yet known. No much larger clone is present one base from it, and per-base qualities are unavailable.

Using the deep immunoSEQ assay, TCR CDR3 regions were amplified from genomic DNA by multiplex PCR. Extracted genomic DNA from each cell subset was spread evenly across all wells of several immunoSEQ 96-well plates, with each plate serving as a replicate. Each replicate PCR for sorted subsets received 150 to 250 ng genomic DNA, equal to around 32,000 T cell genomes. Purified libraries were quantified with a Qubit 3.0 fluorometer, sized on a Bioanalyzer 2100, and re-quantified with the KAPA Library Quantification kit. Every immunoSEQ 96-well plate was sequenced on a dedicated single-read 150-cycle Illumina NextSeq 550 flow cell. The published analysis was carried out like this. Because the immunoSEQ output included only junctional sequences and no quality scores, the filtering could not be the same as the filtering used for full-length reads. To assign V/J genes and CDR3, sequences were annotated using PyIR, a Python wrapper for IgBLAST v1.9, with IMGT germline references. Reads were removed for weak V/J assignments (E-value above 1e-6), missing CDR3, stop codons, out-of-frame junctions, or ambiguous translated residues. V3J clonotypes were defined as sequences sharing an identical inferred V gene, J gene, and CDR3 amino acid sequence. Percentage overlap between repertoires was computed as shared unique clonotypes divided by the size of the smaller repertoire. Richness of each repertoire was evaluated using RTK rarefaction, the Chao1 estimator, and Recon v2.1 estimates of unobserved clonotypes. OLGA was used to compute generation probabilities for all TCRbeta clonotypes that the gDNA method yielded from a handful of donors. Drawn from immuneACCESS, this table holds only the in-frame rearrangements with V and J called that TCRdb kept. Clones are partly lost; checked studies trace under half to an unresolved V gene and leave the rest unexplained. V, J and clone size were drawn from that table, and D and trimming were deduced from the DNA. A total of more than 2 million clones appear in this sample, approximately 96% of them only once. The ten biggest clones cover 0.13% of the sample.

From the cysteine up to the phenylalanine, the CDR3 has a length of 14 residues. Of all the DNA, just the CDR3 is kept, 42 bases in frame from base 1. V is shortened by 8 bases, J by 4 bases, and the region joining them spans 17 bases. According to the germline V gene (reference sequence), CDR1 reads MNHEY and CDR2 reads SMNVEV. The donors were healthy, HIV-negative adults with no recently reported acute infections or vaccinations. All donors were Caucasian adults living in Nashville, Tennessee, USA. CD4+ T cells were enriched by magnetic negative selection; naive cells were then positively selected on CD45RA, and the negative fraction formed the memory subset. Blood was collected by leukapheresis, and PBMCs were isolated by Ficoll-Histopaque density gradient centrifugation and then cryopreserved in liquid nitrogen vapor phase. Purity and quantity of every magnetically sorted T cell population were checked by analytical flow cytometry. Genomic DNA was isolated from each sorted fraction and quantified by UV absorbance on a Nanodrop 2000c.

The TCR was taken from a man aged 18 to 30 in good health. The chain joins TRBV27 to TRBJ1-2; TRBD1 might be the D gene, on 5 matching bases. The sample comprised naive CD4+ T cells sorted from blood. The cell subset or site label corresponds to: CD45RA+ positively selected. CDR3 protein: CASASRQGGYGYTF. Read as DNA, the sequence is TGTGCCAGCGCTAGCCGGCAGGGAGGCTATGGCTACACCTTC.